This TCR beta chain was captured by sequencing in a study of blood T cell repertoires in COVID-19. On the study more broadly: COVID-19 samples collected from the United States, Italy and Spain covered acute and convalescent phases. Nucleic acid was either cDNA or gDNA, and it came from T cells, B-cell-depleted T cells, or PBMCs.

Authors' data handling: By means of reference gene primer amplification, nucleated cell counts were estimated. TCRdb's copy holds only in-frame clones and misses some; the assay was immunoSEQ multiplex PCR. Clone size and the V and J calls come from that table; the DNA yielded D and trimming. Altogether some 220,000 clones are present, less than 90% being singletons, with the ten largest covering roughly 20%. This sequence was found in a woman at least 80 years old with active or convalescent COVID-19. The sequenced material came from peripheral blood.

Written as DNA, the CDR3 is TGTGCCAGCAGCTCGGGGGTGGGTCCGGGTAACTATGGCTACACCTTC. It is translated as CASSSGVGPGNYGYTF. V and J are TRBV7-8 and TRBJ1-2; tentatively, D is TRBD1 (5 bases). Germline assignment: CDR1 SGHVS and CDR2 FQNEAQ. CDR3 length: 16 amino acids. Trimming removed 4 bases from V and 1 base from J, with 16 bases in between. The whole variable domain, remainder taken from reference TRBV7-8 and TRBJ1-2, is GAGVSQSPRYKVAKRGQDVALRCDPISGHVSLFWYQQALGQGPEFLTYFQNEAQLDKSGLPSDRFFAERPEGSVSTLKIQRTQQEDSAVYLCASSSGVGPGNYGYTFGSGTRLTVV.